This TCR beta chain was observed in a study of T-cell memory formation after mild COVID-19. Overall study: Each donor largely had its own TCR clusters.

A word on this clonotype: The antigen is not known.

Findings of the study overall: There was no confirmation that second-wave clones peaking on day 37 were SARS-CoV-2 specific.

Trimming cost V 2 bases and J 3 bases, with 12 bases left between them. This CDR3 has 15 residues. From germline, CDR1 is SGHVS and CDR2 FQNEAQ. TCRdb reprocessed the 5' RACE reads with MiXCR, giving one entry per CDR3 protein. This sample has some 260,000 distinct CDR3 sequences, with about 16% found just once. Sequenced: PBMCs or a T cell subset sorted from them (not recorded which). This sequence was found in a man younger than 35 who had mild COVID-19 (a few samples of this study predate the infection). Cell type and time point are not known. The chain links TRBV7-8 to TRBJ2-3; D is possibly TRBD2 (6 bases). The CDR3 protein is CASSLYPSATDTQYF. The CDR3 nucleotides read TGTGCCAGCAGCTTATACCCTAGCGCTACAGATACGCAGTATTTT.